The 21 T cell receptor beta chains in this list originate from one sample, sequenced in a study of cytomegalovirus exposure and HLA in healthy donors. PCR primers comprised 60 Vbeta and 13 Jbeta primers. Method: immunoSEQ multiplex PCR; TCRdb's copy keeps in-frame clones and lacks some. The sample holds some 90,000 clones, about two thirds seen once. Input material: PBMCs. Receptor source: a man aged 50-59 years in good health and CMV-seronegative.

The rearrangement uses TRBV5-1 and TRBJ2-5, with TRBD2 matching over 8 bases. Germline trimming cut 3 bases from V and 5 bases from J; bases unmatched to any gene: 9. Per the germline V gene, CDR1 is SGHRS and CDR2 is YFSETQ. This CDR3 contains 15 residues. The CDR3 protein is CASSSPGLGGETQYF. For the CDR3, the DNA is TGCGCCAGCAGCTCTCCGGGACTAGGTGGGGAGACCCAGTACTTC.

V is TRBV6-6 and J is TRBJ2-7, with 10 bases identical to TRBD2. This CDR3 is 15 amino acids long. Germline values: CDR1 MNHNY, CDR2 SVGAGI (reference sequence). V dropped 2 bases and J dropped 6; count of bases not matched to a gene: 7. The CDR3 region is CASSYGLAGETEQYV. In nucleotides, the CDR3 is TGTGCCAGCAGTTACGGGCTAGCGGGAGAGACCGAGCAGTACGTC.

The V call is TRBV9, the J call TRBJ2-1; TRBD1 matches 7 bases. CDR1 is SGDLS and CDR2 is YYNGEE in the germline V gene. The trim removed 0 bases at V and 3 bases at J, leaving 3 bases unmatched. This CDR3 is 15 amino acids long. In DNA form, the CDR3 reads TGTGCCAGCAGCGTAGGGGGGACAGTCTACAATGAGCAGTTCTTC. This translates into CASSVGGTVYNEQFF. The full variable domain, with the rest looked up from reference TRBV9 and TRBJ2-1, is DSGVTQTPKHLITATGQRVTLRCSPRSGDLSVYWYQQSLDQGLQFLIQYYNGEERAKGNILERFSAQQFPDLHSELNLSSLELGDSALYFCASSVGGTVYNEQFFGPGTRLTVL.

This chain's CDR3 is CAISGSGVTDTQYF. Written as DNA, the CDR3 is TGTGCCATCAGTGGTAGCGGGGTCACAGATACGCAGTATTTT. V gene TRBV10-3 combines with J gene TRBJ2-3, with TRBD2 matching 8 bases. The CDR3 totals 14 residues. After removal of 4 bases from V and 2 bases from J, the junction contained 2 bases not matched to a gene. Germline CDR1 and CDR2: ENHRY and SYGVKD.

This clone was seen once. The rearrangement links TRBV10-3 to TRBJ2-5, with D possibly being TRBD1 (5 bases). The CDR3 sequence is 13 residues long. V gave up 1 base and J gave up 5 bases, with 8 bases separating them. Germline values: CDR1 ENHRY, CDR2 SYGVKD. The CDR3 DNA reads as TGTGCCATCAGTGAGTACAGGTTGGAGACCCAGTACTTC. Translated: CAISEYRLETQYF.

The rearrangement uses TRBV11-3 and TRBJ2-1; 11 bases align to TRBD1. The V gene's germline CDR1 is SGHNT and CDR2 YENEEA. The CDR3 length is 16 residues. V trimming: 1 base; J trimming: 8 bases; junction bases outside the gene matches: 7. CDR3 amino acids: CASSLGRTGGTDEQFF. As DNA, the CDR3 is TGTGCCAGCAGCTTAGGACGGACAGGGGGCACCGATGAGCAGTTCTTC. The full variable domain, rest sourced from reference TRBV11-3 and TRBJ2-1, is EAGVVQSPRYKIIEKKQPVAFWCNPISGHNTLYWYLQNLGQGPELLIRYENEEAVDDSQLPKDRFSAERLKGVDSTLKIQPAELGDSAVYLCASSLGRTGGTDEQFFGPGTRLTVL.

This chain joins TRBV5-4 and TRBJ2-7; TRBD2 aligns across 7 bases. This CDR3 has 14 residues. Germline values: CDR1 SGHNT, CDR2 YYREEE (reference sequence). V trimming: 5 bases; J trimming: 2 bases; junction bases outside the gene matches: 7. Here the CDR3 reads CASSARGGTYEQYF. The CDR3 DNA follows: TGTGCCAGCAGTGCCCGCGGGGGTACCTACGAGCAGTACTTC.

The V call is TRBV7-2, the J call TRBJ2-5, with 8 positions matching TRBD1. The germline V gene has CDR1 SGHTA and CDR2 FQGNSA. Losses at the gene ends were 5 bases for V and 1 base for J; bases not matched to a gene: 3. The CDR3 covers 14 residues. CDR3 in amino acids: CASSRQGFQETQYF. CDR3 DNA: TGTGCCAGCAGCCGACAGGGGTTCCAAGAGACCCAGTACTTC. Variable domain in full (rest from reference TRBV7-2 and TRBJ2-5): GAGVSQSPSNKVTEKGKDVELRCDPISGHTALYWYRQSLGQGLEFLIYFQGNSAPDKSGLPSDRFSAERTGGSVSTLTIQRTQQEDSAVYLCASSRQGFQETQYFGPGTRLLVL.

CDR3 in DNA: TGCGCCAGCAGCTTGCGGGACAGGAGGGAGACCCAGTACTTC. It yields the protein CASSLRDRRETQYF. The chain links TRBV5-1 to TRBJ2-5, with 8 bases fitting TRBD1. The CDR3 contains 14 residues. In germline, CDR1 is SGHRS, CDR2 YFSETQ. The ends lost 1 base at V and 5 bases at J; junction bases unmatched: 4.

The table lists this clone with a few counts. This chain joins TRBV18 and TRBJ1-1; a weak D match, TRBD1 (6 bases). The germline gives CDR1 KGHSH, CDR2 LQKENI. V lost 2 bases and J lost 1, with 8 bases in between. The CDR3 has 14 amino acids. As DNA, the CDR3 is TGTGCCAGCTCACCAAGGGGGGGGAACACTGAAGCTTTCTTT. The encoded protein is CASSPRGGNTEAFF.

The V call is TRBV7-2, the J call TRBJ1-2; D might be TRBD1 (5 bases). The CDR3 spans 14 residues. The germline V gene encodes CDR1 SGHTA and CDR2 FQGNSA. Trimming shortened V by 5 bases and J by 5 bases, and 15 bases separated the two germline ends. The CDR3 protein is CASSPRVGSYGYTF. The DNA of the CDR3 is TGTGCCAGCAGCCCCAGGGTGGGCAGTTATGGCTACACCTTC.

CDR3 loop: CASSPAQGISPLHF. CDR3 coding DNA: TGTGCCAGCAGTCCGGCTCAGGGGATCTCACCCCTCCACTTT. This chain uses TRBV6-6 with TRBJ1-6; D may be TRBD1 (6 bases). This CDR3 is built from 14 residues. Germline-derived CDR1 and CDR2 are MNHNY and SVGAGI (reference sequence). Trimming removed 5 bases from V and 10 bases from J, with 15 bases in between.

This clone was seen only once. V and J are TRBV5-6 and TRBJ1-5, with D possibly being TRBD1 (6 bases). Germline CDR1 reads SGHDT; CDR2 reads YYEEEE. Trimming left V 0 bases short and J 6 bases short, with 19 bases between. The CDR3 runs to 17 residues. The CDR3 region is CASSLASQQGWGQPQHF. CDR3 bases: TGTGCCAGCAGCTTGGCTAGCCAACAGGGTTGGGGTCAGCCCCAGCATTTT.

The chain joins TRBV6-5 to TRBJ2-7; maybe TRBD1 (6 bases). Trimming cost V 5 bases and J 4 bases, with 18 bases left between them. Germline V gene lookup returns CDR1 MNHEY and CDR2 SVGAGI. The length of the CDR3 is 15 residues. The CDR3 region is CASSRDRSSLYEQYV. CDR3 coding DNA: TGTGCCAGCAGTCGCGACAGGTCCTCTTTATACGAGCAGTACGTC.

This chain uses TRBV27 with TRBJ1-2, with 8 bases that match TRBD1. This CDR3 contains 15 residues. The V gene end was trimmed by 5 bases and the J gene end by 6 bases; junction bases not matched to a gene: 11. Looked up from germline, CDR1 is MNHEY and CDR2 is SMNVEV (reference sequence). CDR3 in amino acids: CASSAYRGTPNGYTF. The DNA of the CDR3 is TGTGCCAGCAGTGCCTACAGGGGGACTCCGAATGGCTACACCTTC.

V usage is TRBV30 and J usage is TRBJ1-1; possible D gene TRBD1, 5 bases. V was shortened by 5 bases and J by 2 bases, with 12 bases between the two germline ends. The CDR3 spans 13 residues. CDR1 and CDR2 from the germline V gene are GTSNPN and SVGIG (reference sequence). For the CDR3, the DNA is TGTGCCTGGTCTGCAGGGTTAAACACTGAAGCTTTCTTT. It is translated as CAWSAGLNTEAFF.

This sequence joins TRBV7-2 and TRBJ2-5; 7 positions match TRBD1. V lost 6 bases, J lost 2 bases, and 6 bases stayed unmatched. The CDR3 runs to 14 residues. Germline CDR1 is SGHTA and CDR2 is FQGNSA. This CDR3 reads CASSPDRIQETQYF. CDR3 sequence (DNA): TGTGCCAGCAGTCCGGACAGGATTCAAGAGACCCAGTACTTC.

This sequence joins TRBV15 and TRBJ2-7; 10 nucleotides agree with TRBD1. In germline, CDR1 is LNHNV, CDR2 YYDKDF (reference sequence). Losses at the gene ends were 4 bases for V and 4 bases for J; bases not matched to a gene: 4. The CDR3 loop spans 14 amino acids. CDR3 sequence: CATSKDRGGYEQYF. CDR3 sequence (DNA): TGTGCCACCAGCAAGGACAGGGGGGGGTACGAGCAGTACTTC. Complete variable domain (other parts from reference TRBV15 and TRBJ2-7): DAMVIQNPRYQVTQFGKPVTLSCSQTLNHNVMYWYQQKSSQAPKLLFHYYDKDFNNEADTPDNFQSRRPNTSFCFLDIRSPGLGDTAMYLCATSKDRGGYEQYFGPGTRLTVT.

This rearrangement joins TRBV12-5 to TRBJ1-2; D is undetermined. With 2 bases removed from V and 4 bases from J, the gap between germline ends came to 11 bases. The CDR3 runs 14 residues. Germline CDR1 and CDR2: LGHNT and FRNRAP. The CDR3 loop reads CASGLSISSYGYTF. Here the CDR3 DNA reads TGTGCTAGTGGTTTGAGCATTTCTAGCTATGGCTACACCTTC.

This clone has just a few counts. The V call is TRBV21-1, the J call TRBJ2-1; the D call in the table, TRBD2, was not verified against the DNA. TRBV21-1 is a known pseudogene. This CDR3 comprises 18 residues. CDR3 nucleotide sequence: TGTGCCAGCAGCAAATTCCCAGCGGGGGGGAGCTCCTACAATGAGCAGTTCTTC. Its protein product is CASSKFPAGGSSYNEQFF.

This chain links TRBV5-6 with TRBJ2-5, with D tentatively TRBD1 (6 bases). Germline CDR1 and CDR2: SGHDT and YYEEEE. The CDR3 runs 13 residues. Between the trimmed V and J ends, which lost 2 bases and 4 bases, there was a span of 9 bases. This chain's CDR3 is CASSLQGLETQYF. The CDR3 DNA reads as TGTGCCAGCAGCTTACAGGGTTTAGAGACCCAGTACTTC.